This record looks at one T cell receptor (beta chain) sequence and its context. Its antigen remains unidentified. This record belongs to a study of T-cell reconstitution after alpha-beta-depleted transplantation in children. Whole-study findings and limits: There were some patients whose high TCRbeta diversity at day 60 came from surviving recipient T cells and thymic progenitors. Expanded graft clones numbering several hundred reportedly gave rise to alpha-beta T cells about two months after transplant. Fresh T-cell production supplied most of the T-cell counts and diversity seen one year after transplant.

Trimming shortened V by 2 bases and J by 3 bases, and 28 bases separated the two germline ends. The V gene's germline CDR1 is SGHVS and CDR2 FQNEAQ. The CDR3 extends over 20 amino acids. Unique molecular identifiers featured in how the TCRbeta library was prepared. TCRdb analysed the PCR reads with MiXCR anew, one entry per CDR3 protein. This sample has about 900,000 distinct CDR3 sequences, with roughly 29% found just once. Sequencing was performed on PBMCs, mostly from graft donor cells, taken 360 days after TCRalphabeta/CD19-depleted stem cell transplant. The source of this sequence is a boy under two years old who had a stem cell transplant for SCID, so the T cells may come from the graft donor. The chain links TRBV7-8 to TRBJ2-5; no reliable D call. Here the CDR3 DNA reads TGTGCCAGCAGCTTATCGCTTGTGGCTTCGTCTAGGATAGGTGAAGAGACCCAGTACTTC. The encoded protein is CASSLSLVASSRIGEETQYF.